These 2 T cell receptor beta chains came from one sample sequenced in a study of blood T cell repertoires in COVID-19. Assay: immunoSEQ multiplex PCR; the TCRdb copy retains only in-frame clones and omits some. The table records roughly 220,000 clones, nearly 90% of them present only once. Sequencing used PBMCs or T cells enriched from blood (not recorded which). The source is a man aged 30-40 years who had been exposed to COVID-19.

This clone was seen more than once but under ten times. This chain links TRBV7-9 with TRBJ1-2, with TRBD1 identical over 8 bases. With 5 bases clipped from V and 8 bases from J, the junction kept 13 bases outside the gene matches. This CDR3 spans 15 amino acids. Germline V lookup: CDR1 SEHNR, CDR2 FQNEAQ (reference sequence). Here the CDR3 reads CASSPPGRGHGGYTF. As DNA, the CDR3 is TGTGCCAGCAGCCCTCCAGGCAGGGGGCATGGGGGCTACACCTTC.

Regarding this clone: Other nucleotide sequences in the sample specify the same CDR3. This chain joins TRBV5-1 and TRBJ1-1; unclear D gene. Trimming shortened V by 0 bases and J by 1 base, and 4 bases separated the two germline ends. CDR3 length: 13 amino acids. CDR1 SGHRS and CDR2 YFSETQ come from the germline V gene. The CDR3 sequence: CASSLDRNTEAFF. In DNA form, the CDR3 reads TGCGCCAGCAGCTTGGACAGGAACACTGAAGCTTTCTTT.